Following are 27 T cell receptor beta chains from one sample sequenced in a study of blood T cell repertoires in COVID-19. Generated by immunoSEQ multiplex PCR, the TCRdb table keeps only in-frame clones and is missing some. The table shows some 190,000 clones, with approximately 77% occurring only once. Source material: peripheral blood. The receptors were gathered from a woman older than 75 with active or convalescent COVID-19.

This chain connects TRBV7-2 to TRBJ1-3; no clear D gene. Trimming removed 3 bases from V and 0 bases from J, with 9 bases in between. This CDR3 has 15 residues. The germline V gene encodes CDR1 SGHTA and CDR2 FQGNSA. DNA for the CDR3: TGTGCCAGCAGCTTCCTCGGGTCCTCTGGAAACACCATATATTTT. Translation: CASSFLGSSGNTIYF.

The chain is built from TRBV2 and TRBJ2-4, with a possible D match to TRBD2 (5 bases). Trimming took 7 bases from V and 2 from J, leaving 9 bases between them. The CDR3 is 13 amino acids. Per the germline V gene, CDR1 is SNHLY and CDR2 is FYNNEI. The CDR3: CASKVTTKNIQYF. The CDR3 DNA follows: TGTGCCAGCAAAGTGACTACCAAAAACATTCAGTACTTC. Full variable domain (missing parts from reference TRBV2 and TRBJ2-4): EPEVTQTPSHQVTQMGQEVILRCVPISNHLYFYWYRQILGQKVEFLVSFYNNEISEKSEIFDDQFSVERPDGSNFTLKIRSTKLEDSAMYFCASKVTTKNIQYFGAGTRLSVL.

This clone appeared a few times. The chain carries TRBV2 and TRBJ1-5; TRBD1 is a possible D gene (6 bases). Germline V gene lookup returns CDR1 SNHLY and CDR2 FYNNEI. Trimming stripped 4 bases from V and 4 bases from J, with 11 bases between. The CDR3 is 14 amino acids. The CDR3 sequence is CASSVGTMNQPQHF. As DNA, the CDR3 is TGTGCCAGCAGTGTCGGGACAATGAATCAGCCCCAGCATTTT.

The V and J genes are TRBV30 and TRBJ1-4, with 8 nucleotides matching TRBD1. The trim removed 3 bases at V and 0 bases at J, leaving 3 bases unmatched. The CDR3 sequence is 15 residues long. CDR1 GTSNPN and CDR2 SVGIG come from the germline V gene (reference sequence). The CDR3 bases are TGTGCCTGGAGATCAGGGGGCCCAACTAATGAAAAACTGTTTTTT. Encoded protein: CAWRSGGPTNEKLFF.

This chain connects TRBV25-1 to TRBJ2-1, with TRBD2 identical over 10 bases. The CDR3 length is 17 residues. V was pared by 4 bases and J by 4 bases, with 10 bases of the junction left unmatched. Germline CDR1 is MGHDK and CDR2 is SYGVNS. CDR3 sequence reads: CASSGNLLAGPYNEQFF. CDR3 sequence (DNA): TGTGCCAGCAGTGGAAATCTACTAGCGGGGCCGTACAATGAGCAGTTCTTC.

The chain combines TRBV24-1 with TRBJ1-5; 7 nucleotides match TRBD1. Germline V lookup: CDR1 KGHDR, CDR2 SFDVKD. This CDR3 is built from 13 residues. With V trimmed by 10 bases and J by 0 bases, 2 bases remained unmatched. The CDR3 spells CATGTDSNQPQHF. DNA of the CDR3: TGTGCCACAGGGACAGATAGCAATCAGCCCCAGCATTTT.

The chain joins TRBV5-5 to TRBJ1-5; maybe TRBD1 (6 bases). Trimming pared 2 bases from V and 4 bases from J, leaving 10 bases between. This CDR3 comprises 14 residues. Germline CDR1 and CDR2: SGHKS and YYEKEE (reference sequence). As DNA, the CDR3 is TGTGCCAGCAGCTTACAGGGTGGTAATCAGCCCCAGCATTTT. Protein product: CASSLQGGNQPQHF.

The gene calls are TRBV19 and TRBJ1-1; tentative D call: TRBD1 (6 bases). This CDR3 spans 21 amino acids. Germline V gives CDR1 LNHDA, CDR2 SQIVND (reference sequence). The V end was cut by 5 bases, the J end by 0 bases, with 31 bases between. Here the CDR3 DNA reads TGTGCCAGTAGTCTCCCGGCTCTGGGGGCGAACTATCCGCACATGAACACTGAAGCTTTCTTT. Its protein is CASSLPALGANYPHMNTEAFF.

This chain uses TRBV5-4 with TRBJ2-2; 14 bases map to TRBD2. The CDR3 has 16 residues. Per the germline V gene, CDR1 is SGHNT and CDR2 is YYREEE (reference sequence). Losses at the gene ends were 3 bases for V and 7 bases for J; bases not matched to a gene: 5. The CDR3: CASSSGLAGANGELFF. The CDR3, as DNA: TGTGCCAGCAGCTCGGGACTAGCGGGAGCAAACGGGGAGCTGTTTTTT.

This clone was seen once. The chain uses TRBV5-1 and TRBJ1-2; 7 bases match TRBD1. The CDR3 is 15 amino acids. Germline V gene data show CDR1 as SGHRS and CDR2 as YFSETQ. Trimming removed 2 bases from V and 1 base from J; junction bases left unmatched: 5. CDR3 sequence (DNA): TGCGCCAGCAGCTTAGGACAGGTGGATAACTATGGCTACACCTTC. Amino acid sequence: CASSLGQVDNYGYTF. Full variable domain (outside the CDR3, taken from reference TRBV5-1 and TRBJ1-2): KAGVTQTPRYLIKTRGQQVTLSCSPISGHRSVSWYQQTPGQGLQFLFEYFSETQRNKGNFPGRFSGRQFSNSRSEMNVSTLELGDSALYLCASSLGQVDNYGYTFGSGTRLTVV.

The chain combines TRBV5-1 with TRBJ1-1, with D uncertain. This CDR3 region has 13 residues. Trimming removed 2 bases from V and 0 bases from J, with 5 bases in between. Germline V lookup: CDR1 SGHRS, CDR2 YFSETQ. The CDR3: CASSFQMNTEAFF. CDR3 nucleotides: TGCGCCAGCAGCTTCCAAATGAACACTGAAGCTTTCTTT.

This chain's CDR3 is CASSELYTGELFF. CDR3 bases: TGTGCCAGCAGTGAACTGTACACCGGGGAGCTGTTTTTT. V usage is TRBV25-1 and J usage is TRBJ2-2; no reliable D call. Per germline, CDR1 MGHDK and CDR2 SYGVNS. The germline V and J ends were trimmed by 2 bases and 3 bases, with 4 bases remaining between them. The CDR3 is 13 residues long.

The chain couples TRBV30 to TRBJ1-1; D gene uncertain. V shed 3 bases and J shed 0 bases, with 8 bases lying between them. The CDR3 consists of 13 residues. From germline, CDR1 is GTSNPN and CDR2 SVGIG (reference sequence). DNA of the CDR3: TGTGCCTGGAGGCGGTCTCTGAACACTGAAGCTTTCTTT. Protein: CAWRRSLNTEAFF.

The chain carries TRBV6-1 and TRBJ2-1; 9 bases are shared with TRBD2. Germline V gives CDR1 MNHNS, CDR2 SASEGT. The CDR3 runs 15 residues. Trimming took 3 bases from V and 5 from J; bases not matched to a gene: 5. CDR3 in DNA: TGTGCCAGCAGTGACAGCGGGAGGTTCAACAATGAGCAGTTCTTC. Translated, it gives CASSDSGRFNNEQFF.

The V and J genes are TRBV5-1 and TRBJ1-1, with D possibly being TRBD1 (6 bases). Germline CDR1 reads SGHRS; CDR2 reads YFSETQ. The CDR3 spans 14 residues. V lost 4 bases, J lost 1 base, and 11 bases lay in between. The CDR3 here is CASSLLQGNTEAFF. The CDR3 DNA follows: TGCGCCAGCAGCCTGTTACAGGGGAACACTGAAGCTTTCTTT.

This chain links TRBV5-8 with TRBJ1-5; possible D gene TRBD1, 5 bases. The germline V and J ends were trimmed by 3 bases and 4 bases, with 14 bases remaining between them. Per germline, CDR1 SGHTS and CDR2 YDEGEE. The CDR3 is 15 amino acids. CDR3 sequence: CASSSGGRFNQPQHF. DNA for the CDR3: TGTGCCAGCAGCTCCGGGGGGAGGTTTAATCAGCCCCAGCATTTT.

V is TRBV7-6 and J is TRBJ2-7, with 11 bases lining up with TRBD1. The CDR3 covers 14 residues. Germline trimming cut 4 bases from V and 3 bases from J; bases unmatched to any gene: 2. The germline V gene has CDR1 SGHVS and CDR2 FNYEAQ. The CDR3 sequence: CASSSGTGGYEQYF. The DNA for the CDR3 is TGTGCCAGCAGCTCCGGGACAGGGGGCTACGAGCAGTACTTC.

The chain uses TRBV2 and TRBJ1-1; tentatively, D is TRBD1 (6 bases). This CDR3 has 18 amino acids. V lost 0 bases and J 5 bases, leaving 22 bases between the germline ends. The germline V gene encodes CDR1 SNHLY and CDR2 FYNNEI. CDR3 DNA sequence: TGTGCCAGCAGTGAAGCAGGCAGGGGCTCTTTTTGGGGAACTGAAGCTTTCTTT. Translating gives CASSEAGRGSFWGTEAFF.

This chain links TRBV29-1 with TRBJ2-3; weak D call: TRBD2 (6 bases). The V end was cut by 6 bases, the J end by 3 bases, with 13 bases between. CDR1 is SQVTM, CDR2 ANQGSEA, per germline. CDR3 length: 13 amino acids. Here the CDR3 reads CSVPRLGTDTQYF. The CDR3 DNA reads TGCAGCGTGCCGAGACTAGGTACAGATACGCAGTATTTT.

The chain is built from TRBV28 and TRBJ2-1; 9 bases agree with TRBD1. Germline values: CDR1 MDHEN, CDR2 SYDVKM. Trimming took 6 bases from V and 3 from J; bases not matched to a gene: 9. The CDR3 has 16 residues. The CDR3 coding sequence is TGTGCCAGCAGCCCCGCCGGGACAGGGATCTACAATGAGCAGTTCTTC. Protein: CASSPAGTGIYNEQFF.

The J gene is TRBJ1-6, the V gene TRBV28, with D maybe TRBD1 (6 bases). Germline V CDR1 and CDR2: MDHEN, SYDVKM. The V end was cut by 4 bases, the J end by 5 bases, with 9 bases between. This CDR3 contains 14 residues. The CDR3 region has the DNA TGTGCCAGCAGTTATAGACAGGATAATTCACCCCTCCACTTT. The encoded protein is CASSYRQDNSPLHF.

The chain recombines TRBV5-5 with TRBJ2-7; 8 bases agree with TRBD2. Trimming cost V 4 bases and J 2 bases; bases outside gene matches: 11. The CDR3 is 16 residues long. Germline lookup yields CDR1 SGHKS and CDR2 YYEKEE (reference sequence). DNA for the CDR3: TGTGCCAGCAGCGTATTAGCGGGGAGAATGGCCTACGAGCAGTACTTC. This codes for CASSVLAGRMAYEQYF.

The chain carries TRBV28 and TRBJ1-6, with no clear D. This CDR3 is 14 amino acids long. Trimming pared 6 bases from V and 7 bases from J, leaving 13 bases between. Germline V lookup: CDR1 MDHEN, CDR2 SYDVKM. CDR3 sequence reads: CASRLRRSNSPLHF. The CDR3 DNA reads TGTGCCAGCAGACTCCGACGGAGCAATTCACCCCTCCACTTT. Full variable domain (remainder filled in from reference TRBV28 and TRBJ1-6): DVKVTQSSRYLVKRTGEKVFLECVQDMDHENMFWYRQDPGLGLRLIYFSYDVKMKEKGDIPEGYSVSREKKERFSLILESASTNQTSMYLCASRLRRSNSPLHFGNGTRLTVT.

The V call is TRBV6-6, the J call TRBJ2-3; TRBD1 is a possible D gene (6 bases). The CDR3 has 14 amino acids. Trimming removed 7 bases from V and 0 bases from J, with 11 bases in between. Germline CDR1 is MNHNY and CDR2 is SVGAGI (reference sequence). The CDR3 region has the DNA TGTGCCAGCAAGGGGGACCCTAGCACAGATACGCAGTATTTT. It translates to CASKGDPSTDTQYF.

The chain carries TRBV27 and TRBJ2-1, with 13 bases matching TRBD2. CDR3 length: 15 residues. Per the germline V gene, CDR1 is MNHEY and CDR2 is SMNVEV (reference sequence). The V gene end was trimmed by 6 bases and the J gene end by 4 bases; junction bases not matched to a gene: 3. The CDR3 sequence is CASRRGLAGYNEQFF. CDR3 in DNA: TGTGCCAGCAGGCGGGGACTAGCGGGGTACAATGAGCAGTTCTTC.

J is TRBJ1-5 and V is TRBV28; possibly TRBD1 for D (6 bases). CDR1 and CDR2 (germline): MDHEN, SYDVKM. The CDR3 has 15 residues. Trimming cost V 5 bases and J 1 base, with 12 bases left between them. The CDR3 DNA is TGTGCCAGCAGTCAAGGGGGGGGGAGCAATCAGCCCCAGCATTTT. Translation: CASSQGGGSNQPQHF.

This rearrangement joins TRBV11-2 to TRBJ2-3, with TRBD2 as a possible D gene (5 bases). This CDR3 region has 15 residues. Germline V gene sequence: CDR1 SGHAT, CDR2 FQNNGV. Trimming pared 0 bases from V and 5 bases from J, leaving 12 bases between. The CDR3 here is CASSLDRGSQDTQYF. The CDR3 region has the DNA TGTGCCAGCAGCTTAGATCGGGGTTCGCAAGATACGCAGTATTTT. Looking up the rest from reference TRBV11-2 and TRBJ2-3 gives the full variable domain: EAGVAQSPRYKIIEKRQSVAFWCNPISGHATLYWYQQILGQGPKLLIQFQNNGVVDDSQLPKDRFSAERLKGVDSTLKIQPAKLEDSAVYLCASSLDRGSQDTQYFGPGTRLTVL.